The following is a TCR beta chain sequence with its context. The entry originates in a study of blood T cell repertoires in COVID-19. Study overall: Italy, Spain and the United States were the sources of the convalescent and acute COVID-19 samples.

Seattle participants joined during active infection and were tracked over time. Germline-derived CDR1 and CDR2 are SNHLY and FYNNEI. V was clipped by 3 bases and J by 6 bases, with 11 bases between them. The CDR3 sequence is 13 residues long. This table comes from immunoSEQ multiplex PCR, and its TCRdb copy is limited to in-frame clones, with some not included. The top ten hold around 8.4% of the sample, which has roughly 150,000 clones, around four fifths seen once. Sequencing used peripheral blood. This TCR derives from an elderly woman with COVID-19, enrolled during active disease. This chain links TRBV2 with TRBJ1-2, with a tentative D call TRBD1 (6 bases). The CDR3 DNA sequence: TGTGCCAGCAGTGATACAGGGAGAAATGGCTACACCTTC. Residues: CASSDTGRNGYTF.